The source of this T cell receptor beta chain is a study of T cells after yellow fever vaccination. Study at large: Each low-cell-number fraction was prepared by means of SMART-Seq v4 Ultra Low Input. The study's findings and limits: From the bulk population, abundant clonotypes could contaminate and appear within FACS-sorted repertoires. Clones that expanded after primary vaccination mostly reappeared after the booster (over 95% CD4, approximately 89% CD8).

This clonotype was detected a few times. The antigen remains unidentified. The TCR cDNA carried a universal primer site and UMIs from 5'RACE template switching. TCRdb ran MiXCR on the 5' RACE reads and lists one entry per CDR3 protein. The sample consists of some 350,000 distinct CDR3 sequences, 4.1% of them appearing once. The CDR3 length is 12 residues. The germline gives CDR1 WNHNN, CDR2 SYGVQD (reference sequence). Trimming shortened V by 2 bases and J by 1 base, and 3 bases separated the two germline ends. This receptor was identified in a man younger than 35 who received the YFV17D yellow fever vaccine. The rearrangement joins TRBV10-1 to TRBJ2-7; no clear D. Sequencing used PBMCs, obtained 5 days after the yellow fever booster vaccination. The CDR3 is CASSEASYEQYF. The CDR3 DNA reads TGCGCCAGCAGTGAGGCTTCCTACGAGCAGTACTTC.